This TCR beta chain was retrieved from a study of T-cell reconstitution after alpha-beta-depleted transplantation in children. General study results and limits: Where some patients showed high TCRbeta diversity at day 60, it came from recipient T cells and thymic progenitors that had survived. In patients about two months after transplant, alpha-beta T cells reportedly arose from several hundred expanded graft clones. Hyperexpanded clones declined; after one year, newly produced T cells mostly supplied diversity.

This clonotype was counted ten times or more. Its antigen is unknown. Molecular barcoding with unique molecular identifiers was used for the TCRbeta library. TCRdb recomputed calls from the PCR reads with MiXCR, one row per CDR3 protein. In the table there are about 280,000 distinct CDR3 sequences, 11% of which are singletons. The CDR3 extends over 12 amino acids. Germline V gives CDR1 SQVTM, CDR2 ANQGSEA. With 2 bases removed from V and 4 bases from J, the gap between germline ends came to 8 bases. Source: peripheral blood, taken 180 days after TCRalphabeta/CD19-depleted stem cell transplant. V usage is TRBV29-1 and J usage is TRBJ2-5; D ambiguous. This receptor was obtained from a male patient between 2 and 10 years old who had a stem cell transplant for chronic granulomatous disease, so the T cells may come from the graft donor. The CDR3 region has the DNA TGCAGCGTTGAACACCTCGGAGAGACCCAGTACTTC. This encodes CSVEHLGETQYF.